These 31 T cell receptor beta chains share one sample of origin, sequenced in a study of blood T cell repertoires in COVID-19. Produced via immunoSEQ multiplex PCR; TCRdb's table is partial and in-frame only. The sample holds around 220,000 clones, approximately 79% seen once. Specimen: peripheral blood. The receptors come from a human donor in a cohort sampled during active COVID-19.

This chain joins TRBV7-6 and TRBJ2-5, with a weak D call TRBD2 (6 bases). CDR3 length: 16 amino acids. Trimming left V 1 base short and J 5 bases short, with 17 bases between. Germline CDR1 is SGHVS and CDR2 is FNYEAQ. The CDR3 DNA is TGTGCCAGCAGCTTAGTTTTTACGGGGGTCGACGAGACCCAGTACTTC. This translates into CASSLVFTGVDETQYF.

The rearrangement uses TRBV13 and TRBJ1-3; 7 nucleotides align to TRBD1. This CDR3 region has 17 residues. The trim removed 5 bases at V and 0 bases at J, leaving 10 bases unmatched. CDR1 PRHDT and CDR2 FYEKMQ come from the germline V gene (reference sequence). The DNA of the CDR3 is TGTGCCAGCAGCCCTCGGACAGGAGGGATCTCTGGAAACACCATATATTTT. Protein sequence: CASSPRTGGISGNTIYF.

This clone was found a few times. This rearrangement joins TRBV4-1 to TRBJ1-1, with D uncertain. Per the germline V gene, CDR1 is MGHRA and CDR2 is YSYEKL. Between the trimmed V and J ends, which lost 5 bases and 3 bases, there was a span of 13 bases. This CDR3 spans 14 amino acids. In DNA, the CDR3 is TGCGCCAGCAGCAAAGCCCCGTCGGACACTGAAGCTTTCTTT. Translated: CASSKAPSDTEAFF.

This chain uses TRBV6-2 or TRBV6-3 with TRBJ2-7; 7 positions match TRBD2. The germline V gene has CDR1 MNHEY and CDR2 SVGEGT. The V segment lost 1 base and the J segment 3 bases; nucleotides outside the gene matches: 18. CDR3 size: 19 residues. DNA for the CDR3: TGTGCCAGCAGTTACTATCTCTACCGCGGGAGCCTCTCTGGCTACGAGCAGTACTTC. It yields the protein CASSYYLYRGSLSGYEQYF.

V gene TRBV6-5 combines with J gene TRBJ2-3; TRBD2 is a possible D gene (6 bases). V was clipped by 2 bases and J by 1 base, with 7 bases between them. Per germline, CDR1 MNHEY and CDR2 SVGAGI. The CDR3 has 14 residues. DNA of the CDR3: TGTGCCAGCAGTTACCGCGGGGGCACAGATACGCAGTATTTT. This codes for CASSYRGGTDTQYF.

The J gene is TRBJ2-6, the V gene TRBV7-6, with D unclear. The CDR3 extends over 16 amino acids. CDR1 SGHVS and CDR2 FNYEAQ come from the germline V gene. V lost 2 bases to trimming and J lost 4 bases, with 12 bases between them. Written as DNA, the CDR3 is TGTGCCAGCAGCTTAACGTCCCTGAGGGGGGCCAACGTCCTGACTTTC. Protein product: CASSLTSLRGANVLTF.

This clone has just one count. The genes are TRBV15 and TRBJ1-2; D remains ambiguous. Germline assignment: CDR1 LNHNV and CDR2 YYDKDF (reference sequence). V was trimmed by 0 bases and J by 7 bases, leaving 15 bases between them. The CDR3 sequence is 15 residues long. CDR3 region: CATSRDLNEGGGYTF. CDR3 in DNA: TGTGCCACCAGCAGAGATCTTAACGAGGGAGGTGGCTACACCTTC.

J is TRBJ1-4 and V is TRBV28; 8 bases are shared with TRBD1. Trimming at V came to 5 bases and at J to 4 bases, leaving 9 bases not matched to a gene. Germline V gene lookup returns CDR1 MDHEN and CDR2 SYDVKM. The CDR3 runs 16 residues. The CDR3 DNA reads as TGTGCCAGCAGTATACTCGGACAGGGAGGTAATGAAAAACTGTTTTTT. Protein product: CASSILGQGGNEKLFF. Full variable domain (remainder filled in from reference TRBV28 and TRBJ1-4): DVKVTQSSRYLVKRTGEKVFLECVQDMDHENMFWYRQDPGLGLRLIYFSYDVKMKEKGDIPEGYSVSREKKERFSLILESASTNQTSMYLCASSILGQGGNEKLFFGSGTQLSVL.

Note on this clone: Other DNA sequences from this sample encode an identical CDR3 as well. V usage is TRBV28 and J usage is TRBJ1-5, with TRBD1 as a possible D gene (5 bases). The V end was cut by 5 bases, the J end by 3 bases, with 11 bases between. The V gene's germline CDR1 is MDHEN and CDR2 SYDVKM. CDR3 size: 14 residues. DNA for the CDR3: TGTGCCAGCAGTCCTGGACACTCCAATCAGCCCCAGCATTTT. Residues: CASSPGHSNQPQHF.

This clone showed up just a few times. The V call is TRBV29-1, the J call TRBJ1-2; D is unresolved. V gave up 6 bases and J gave up 0 bases, with 8 bases separating them. CDR1 and CDR2 from the germline V gene are SQVTM and ANQGSEA. The CDR3 extends over 12 amino acids. CDR3 residues: CSVVTTNYGYTF. DNA for the CDR3: TGCAGCGTCGTTACAACTAACTATGGCTACACCTTC.

V is TRBV24-1 and J is TRBJ2-7, with 7 bases identical to TRBD1. The CDR3 totals 18 residues. CDR1 is KGHDR and CDR2 is SFDVKD in the germline V gene. The J segment lost 4 bases and the V segment lost 2 bases, leaving 16 bases of the junction unmatched. The DNA of the CDR3 is TGTGCCACCAGTGATTCGAGCTGGACAGGAGGTTTGGGGTACGAGCAGTACTTC. This sequence encodes CATSDSSWTGGLGYEQYF.

This rearrangement joins TRBV7-9 to TRBJ1-5; D gene uncertain. Germline values: CDR1 SEHNR, CDR2 FQNEAQ (reference sequence). The length of the CDR3 is 13 residues. The V end lost 5 bases, the J end lost 7 bases, and 12 bases lay between the germline ends. Here the CDR3 reads CASSHEGEQPQHF. The CDR3 DNA is TGTGCCAGCAGCCACGAGGGAGAACAGCCCCAGCATTTT.

This rearrangement joins TRBV6-1 to TRBJ1-1, with TRBD1 identical over 8 bases. CDR3 length: 15 amino acids. Trimming removed 3 bases from V and 2 bases from J; junction bases left unmatched: 5. Germline loops: CDR1 MNHNS, CDR2 SASEGT. The CDR3 reads CASSDQGALNTEAFF. In DNA form, the CDR3 reads TGTGCCAGCAGTGACCAGGGGGCGCTTAACACTGAAGCTTTCTTT.

The genes are TRBV4-2 and TRBJ1-2; D unresolved. V was pared by 0 bases and J by 2 bases, with 7 bases between. The CDR3 has 14 residues. From germline, CDR1 is LGHNA and CDR2 YNFKEQ. Written as DNA, the CDR3 is TGTGCCAGCAGCCAAGAACCAGTGAACTATGGCTACACCTTC. Translated, it gives CASSQEPVNYGYTF.

The rearrangement links TRBV7-9 to TRBJ1-6; TRBD1 agrees at 7 bases. V was pared by 3 bases and J by 6 bases, with 5 bases of the junction left unmatched. The CDR3 contains 15 residues. Germline lookup yields CDR1 SEHNR and CDR2 FQNEAQ (reference sequence). This CDR3 reads CASSFGQETNSPLHF. CDR3 DNA: TGTGCCAGCAGCTTCGGACAGGAGACTAATTCACCCCTCCACTTT.

This clone has a handful of counts. The V call is TRBV11-2, the J call TRBJ2-2; D unclear. The CDR3 is 12 residues long. Germline V gene sequence: CDR1 SGHAT, CDR2 FQNNGV. V was pared by 7 bases and J by 3 bases, with 6 bases between. The DNA for the CDR3 is TGTGCCAGCACCACGGACACCGGGGAGCTGTTTTTT. Translating gives CASTTDTGELFF.

The J gene is TRBJ2-1, the V gene TRBV4-3; 9 nucleotides agree with TRBD2. The V segment lost 2 bases and the J segment 7 bases; nucleotides outside the gene matches: 3. This CDR3 comprises 14 residues. Germline V gene data show CDR1 as LGHNA and CDR2 as YSLEER. CDR3 sequence reads: CASSQQREDNEQFF. Here the CDR3 DNA reads TGCGCCAGCAGCCAACAGCGGGAGGATAATGAGCAGTTCTTC.

J is TRBJ1-1 and V is TRBV11-2; TRBD1 agrees at 9 bases. The CDR3 has 12 amino acids. In germline, CDR1 is SGHAT, CDR2 FQNNGV. With 8 bases clipped from V and 7 bases from J, the junction kept 5 bases outside the gene matches. In nucleotides, the CDR3 is TGTGCCAGCGGGGACAGGGTGGGTGAAGCTTTCTTT. It translates to CASGDRVGEAFF.

This chain joins TRBV3-1 (or the pseudogene TRBV3-2) and TRBJ2-7, with D maybe TRBD2 (5 bases). In germline, CDR1 is LGHDT, CDR2 YNNKEL (reference sequence). Deletions cut 2 bases from V and 3 bases from J, with 5 bases between. This CDR3 spans 12 amino acids. The CDR3 DNA is TGTGCCAGCAGCCAAACTAGCTACGAGCAGTACTTC. It yields the protein CASSQTSYEQYF.

The chain couples TRBV4-3 to TRBJ1-4, with a possible D match to TRBD1 (5 bases). The CDR3 runs 16 residues. V lost 0 bases and J lost 8, with 16 bases in between. Germline values: CDR1 LGHNA, CDR2 YSLEER. CDR3 DNA sequence: TGCGCCAGCAGCCAAGATTATTCGGGGGGTGTCGAAAAACTGTTTTTT. It specifies CASSQDYSGGVEKLFF.

This chain connects TRBV11-1 to TRBJ2-1, with a possible D match to TRBD1 (6 bases). Per germline, CDR1 SGHAT and CDR2 FQDESV (reference sequence). This CDR3 has 13 residues. The V end was cut by 2 bases, the J end by 8 bases, with 10 bases between. The CDR3 sequence is CASSLSQGYEQFF. DNA of the CDR3: TGTGCCAGCAGCTTATCACAGGGCTATGAGCAGTTCTTC.

This sequence joins TRBV12-3 or TRBV12-4 and TRBJ2-7; D perhaps matches TRBD1 (6 bases). This CDR3 has 13 amino acids. V dropped 9 bases and J dropped 1 base, with 13 bases sitting between them. The CDR3 protein is CASHRDTSYEQYF. The CDR3 region has the DNA TGTGCCAGTCACCGGGACACGTCCTACGAGCAGTACTTC.

The chain recombines TRBV5-4 with TRBJ2-5; 15 nucleotides align to TRBD2. This CDR3 contains 15 residues. V shed 4 bases and J 5 bases; nucleotides not matched to a gene: 3. Germline lookup yields CDR1 SGHNT and CDR2 YYREEE (reference sequence). CDR3 region: CASSGTSGRWETQYF. In nucleotides, the CDR3 is TGTGCCAGCAGCGGGACTAGCGGGAGGTGGGAGACCCAGTACTTC.

J is TRBJ2-3 and V is TRBV28; maybe TRBD1 (6 bases). Trimming removed 5 bases at V and 1 base at J, with 10 bases between. Germline V CDR1 and CDR2: MDHEN, SYDVKM. This CDR3 region has 14 residues. CDR3 protein: CASSRQVGTDTQYF. In DNA, the CDR3 is TGTGCCAGCAGTCGACAGGTGGGCACAGATACGCAGTATTTT.

This rearrangement joins TRBV12-3 or TRBV12-4 to TRBJ1-2, with a possible D match to TRBD1 (5 bases). The CDR3 has 13 residues. V was cut by 5 bases and J by 1 base, with 8 bases left in between. DNA of the CDR3: TGTGCCAGCAGTCTGACAGTTAACTATGGCTACACCTTC. It yields the protein CASSLTVNYGYTF.

Concerning this clone: One end of the junction fails to match germline, which may point to a read error. The V and J genes are TRBV6-2 or TRBV6-3 and TRBJ1-3; D may be TRBD1 (5 bases). Germline lookup yields CDR1 MNHEY and CDR2 SVGEGT. The CDR3 runs to 12 residues. The CDR3 here is CASSDNSPGREF. The CDR3 DNA follows: TGTGCCAGCAGTGACAACTCACCGGGACGGGAGTTT.

V gene TRBV5-4 combines with J gene TRBJ2-7, with 10 positions matching TRBD2. Trimming took 3 bases from V and 5 from J; bases not matched to a gene: 2. This CDR3 comprises 13 residues. Germline lookup yields CDR1 SGHNT and CDR2 YYREEE (reference sequence). The CDR3 here is CASSSGLADEQYF. The CDR3 DNA sequence: TGTGCCAGCAGCTCCGGACTAGCGGACGAGCAGTACTTC.

The rearrangement uses TRBV5-6 and TRBJ1-6, with TRBD1 as a possible D gene (5 bases). The CDR3 runs 19 residues. Trimming pared 0 bases from V and 10 bases from J, leaving 26 bases between. Looked up from germline, CDR1 is SGHDT and CDR2 is YYEEEE. DNA for the CDR3: TGTGCCAGCAGCTTGGATGCGGGGGTAATCCTGAATAGGGGATCACCCCTCCACTTT. It encodes CASSLDAGVILNRGSPLHF.

CDR3 region: CASSLDVSGRASGEQYF. The CDR3 DNA reads as TGTGCCAGCAGCTTGGACGTTAGCGGGAGGGCCTCGGGCGAGCAGTACTTC. This sequence joins TRBV13 and TRBJ2-7, with 11 bases that match TRBD2. This CDR3 comprises 17 residues. Trimming took 3 bases from V and 6 from J; bases not matched to a gene: 13. CDR1 and CDR2 from the germline V gene are PRHDT and FYEKMQ (reference sequence).

V gene TRBV4-3 combines with J gene TRBJ1-2, with D tentatively TRBD1 (6 bases). Trimming pared 0 bases from V and 8 bases from J, leaving 13 bases between. This CDR3 region has 14 residues. Germline CDR1 is LGHNA and CDR2 is YSLEER. The CDR3 protein is CASSQEPQGGGYTF. For the CDR3, the DNA is TGCGCCAGCAGCCAAGAGCCACAGGGCGGGGGCTACACCTTC.

This chain joins TRBV7-8 and TRBJ1-1; possibly TRBD1 for D (5 bases). With 5 bases removed from V and 1 base from J, the gap between germline ends came to 11 bases. Germline CDR1 SGHVS, CDR2 FQNEAQ. The CDR3 sequence is 14 residues long. The CDR3 DNA reads TGTGCCAGCAGCGCCGGGAGGGGGAACACTGAAGCTTTCTTT. This gives the protein CASSAGRGNTEAFF. Looking up the rest from reference TRBV7-8 and TRBJ1-1 gives the full variable domain: GAGVSQSPRYKVAKRGQDVALRCDPISGHVSLFWYQQALGQGPEFLTYFQNEAQLDKSGLPSDRFFAERPEGSVSTLKIQRTQQEDSAVYLCASSAGRGNTEAFFGQGTRLTVV.